This is a list of T cell receptor beta chains from one sample in a study of shared clonotypes between healthy human individuals. Sequencing was performed with immunoSEQ multiplex PCR; in TCRdb, only in-frame clones are kept and a portion is missing. Among under 1,900,000 clones, just under 99% were seen once, and the ten largest hold approximately 0.4%. Material for sequencing was naive CD4+ T cells sorted from blood. The receptors come from a young man in good health. Each CDR3 is given with its conserved first and last residue. A D gene is named only where the DNA matches it firmly. Part of the rows lack a size; the others show once, few, many or a class for expanded clones.

J	size	V	D	CDR3	DNA
TRBJ2-2	.	TRBV28	TRBD2	CATNHEGLAGAGELFF	TGTGCCACCAACCATGAGGGACTAGCGGGTGCCGGGGAGCTGTTTTTT
TRBJ2-1	.	TRBV9	TRBD2	CASSVELGLAGVGAYNEQFF	TGTGCCAGCAGCGTGGAATTGGGACTAGCGGGAGTCGGGGCCTACAATGAGCAGTTCTTC
TRBJ2-7	.	TRBV18	.	CASSLDALSYEQYF	TGTGCCAGCTCACTTGACGCCCTCAGCTACGAGCAGTACTTC
TRBJ2-5	.	TRBV10-3	TRBD1	CAIRRDREETQYF	TGTGCCATCAGGAGGGACAGGGAAGAGACCCAGTACTTC
TRBJ1-5	.	TRBV7-9	.	CASTQGGNQPQHF	TGTGCCAGCACCCAAGGGGGGAATCAGCCCCAGCATTTT
TRBJ2-4	.	TRBV9	TRBD2	CASSVGGAKNIQYF	TGTGCCAGCAGCGTCGGGGGGGCCAAAAACATTCAGTACTTC
TRBJ2-7	.	TRBV11-2	.	CASSSLGGRGAHEQYF	TGTGCCAGCAGCTCCCTAGGTGGCAGGGGGGCCCACGAGCAGTACTTC
TRBJ2-2	.	TRBV9	.	CASSPTARGNTGELFF	TGTGCCAGCAGCCCAACAGCACGGGGGAACACCGGGGAGCTGTTTTTT
TRBJ2-7	.	TRBV9	.	CASSVASDYEQYF	TGTGCCAGCAGCGTAGCCTCGGACTACGAGCAGTACTTC
TRBJ1-1	.	TRBV5-5	.	CASSFTGQGNRWTEAFF	TGTGCCAGCAGCTTTACAGGCCAGGGGAATCGGTGGACTGAAGCTTTCTTT
TRBJ1-1	.	TRBV4-3	TRBD1	CASSQAKLLQGAEAFF	TGCGCCAGCAGCCAAGCTAAACTTTTACAGGGGGCTGAAGCTTTCTTT
TRBJ2-7	.	TRBV5-4	TRBD1	CASSFDRGSYEQYF	TGTGCCAGCAGCTTCGACAGGGGGTCCTACGAGCAGTACTTC
TRBJ1-2	.	TRBV6-1	.	CASSHEDGYTF	TGTGCCAGCTCACATGAGGATGGCTACACCTTC
TRBJ2-3	.	TRBV10-1	.	CASSDVSTDTQYF	TGCGCCAGCAGTGACGTGAGCACAGATACGCAGTATTTT
TRBJ2-7	.	TRBV28	TRBD2	CASRKRLAGVSYEQYF	TGTGCCAGCAGGAAGAGACTAGCGGGAGTCTCCTACGAGCAGTACTTC
TRBJ2-3	.	TRBV5-1	.	CASSSAPVASDTQYF	TGCGCCAGCAGCTCGGCCCCGGTAGCGTCAGATACGCAGTATTTT
TRBJ2-7	.	TRBV6-5	.	CASRRTGTSGYEQYF	TGTGCCAGCAGACGAACCGGGACAAGTGGCTACGAGCAGTACTTC
TRBJ1-5	.	TRBV9	TRBD1	CASSEGQLSNQPQHF	TGTGCCAGCAGCGAGGGACAGCTTAGCAATCAGCCCCAGCATTTT
TRBJ2-7	once	TRBV7-2	TRBD2	CASSLNFGREQYF	TGTGCCAGCAGCTTAAATTTCGGGAGGGAGCAGTACTTC
TRBJ2-5	.	TRBV28	TRBD2	CASSSLAEQETQYF	TGTGCCAGCAGTTCACTAGCGGAGCAAGAGACCCAGTACTTC
TRBJ2-4	.	TRBV18	.	CASSPGRESLAKNIQYF	TGTGCCAGCTCACCTGGAAGAGAGAGTTTAGCCAAAAACATTCAGTACTTC
TRBJ2-5	once	TRBV18	TRBD1	CASSPRQGDIRETQYF	TGTGCCAGCTCACCTCGACAGGGGGACATACGAGAGACCCAGTACTTC
TRBJ2-7	.	TRBV5-8	TRBD1	CASSSRARQGIYEQYF	TGTGCCAGCAGCTCGCGAGCGAGACAGGGTATTTACGAGCAGTACTTC
TRBJ2-5	.	TRBV2	TRBD1	CASLTGAGETQYF	TGTGCCAGCCTAACAGGGGCCGGGGAGACCCAGTACTTC
TRBJ2-6	.	TRBV27	TRBD2	CASSFLGLGLGSGANVLTF	TGTGCCAGCTCCTTCCTCGGACTAGGCCTAGGGTCTGGGGCCAACGTCCTGACTTTC
TRBJ2-3	.	TRBV7-2	.	CASAPGVGTDTQYF	TGTGCCAGCGCCCCCGGCGTTGGTACAGATACGCAGTATTTT
TRBJ2-7	once	TRBV2	.	CATMDSTYEQYF	TGTGCCACCATGGACTCCACCTACGAGCAGTACTTC
TRBJ2-7	.	TRBV6-5	TRBD1	CASKSDRGRTYEQYF	TGTGCCAGCAAATCGGACAGGGGGCGCACCTACGAGCAGTACTTC
TRBJ2-1	once	TRBV19	TRBD2	CASSMLAGGPYNEQFF	TGTGCCAGTAGTATGCTAGCGGGAGGGCCGTACAATGAGCAGTTCTTC
TRBJ1-1	.	TRBV7-8	TRBD1	CASSLNPGQGAFF	TGTGCCAGCAGCTTAAATCCGGGACAGGGCGCTTTCTTT
TRBJ1-5	.	TRBV2	.	CASSEGGANNQPQHF	TGTGCCAGCAGTGAAGGGGGGGCGAACAATCAGCCCCAGCATTTT
TRBJ2-1	.	TRBV10-2	TRBD1	CASRDRGREQFF	TGCGCCAGCAGGGACAGGGGACGCGAGCAGTTCTTC
TRBJ2-5	.	TRBV30	TRBD1	CAWSVGDRGRTETQYF	TGTGCCTGGAGTGTAGGGGACAGGGGGCGGACGGAGACCCAGTACTTC
TRBJ1-1	.	TRBV5-1	.	CASSSQVGTEAFF	TGCGCCAGCAGCTCCCAGGTCGGCACTGAAGCTTTCTTT
TRBJ2-3	.	TRBV19	TRBD1	CASRDRARGNTDTQYF	TGTGCCAGTAGAGACAGGGCAAGAGGGAACACAGATACGCAGTATTTT
TRBJ2-2	.	TRBV6-6	TRBD2	CASSYSTTSDTGELFF	TGTGCCAGCAGTTACTCGACGACTAGCGATACCGGGGAGCTGTTTTTT
TRBJ1-5	.	TRBV5-1	.	CASSSLPGSNQPQHF	TGCGCCAGCAGTTCTCTACCGGGATCCAATCAGCCCCAGCATTTT
TRBJ2-7	.	TRBV19	.	CASSIGLAYEQYF	TGTGCCAGTAGTATAGGCCTTGCCTACGAGCAGTACTTC
TRBJ2-4	.	TRBV11-2	.	CASSLISKNIQYF	TGTGCCAGCAGCCTCATTTCAAAAAACATTCAGTACTTC
TRBJ2-5	.	TRBV6-5	.	CASSYSGETQYF	TGTGCCAGCAGTTACTCGGGAGAGACCCAGTACTTC
TRBJ2-2	.	TRBV28	.	CASKGGAIRATGELFF	TGTGCCAGCAAGGGGGGAGCAATAAGAGCCACCGGGGAGCTGTTTTTT
TRBJ1-5	once	TRBV2	.	CASSEIGDQPQHF	TGTGCCAGCAGTGAAATAGGGGATCAGCCCCAGCATTTT
TRBJ2-7	.	TRBV6-5	.	CASPRRPFHEQYF	TGTGCCTCCCCCCGGAGGCCTTTCCACGAGCAGTACTTC
TRBJ2-1	once	TRBV5-1	TRBD2	CASSFTSGRDEQFF	TGCGCCAGCAGCTTCACTAGCGGGAGGGATGAGCAGTTCTTC
TRBJ1-1	.	TRBV18	.	CASSPPLGQRMNTEAFF	TGTGCCAGCTCACCACCGCTTGGACAAAGAATGAACACTGAAGCTTTCTTT
TRBJ2-2	.	TRBV27	TRBD2	CASSHIIAGGPHGELFF	TGTGCCAGCAGTCATATCATAGCGGGAGGGCCCCACGGGGAGCTGTTTTTT
TRBJ2-3	.	TRBV5-4	.	CASSPLSDTQYF	TGTGCCAGCAGCCCCCTCTCGGATACGCAGTATTTT
TRBJ1-3	.	TRBV5-1	.	CASSLQTSGNTIYF	TGCGCCAGCAGCTTGCAGACCTCTGGAAACACCATATATTTT
TRBJ2-5	.	TRBV19	TRBD1	CASTAQGAKTQYF	TGTGCCAGTACCGCCCAGGGGGCGAAGACCCAGTACTTC
TRBJ2-3	.	TRBV20-1	.	CSAYLDTQYF	TGCAGTGCATACCTGGATACGCAGTATTTT
TRBJ2-3	.	TRBV7-2	.	CASSLLSMPTDTQYF	TGTGCCAGCAGCCTCCTGAGTATGCCCACAGATACGCAGTATTTT
TRBJ2-2	once	TRBV5-5	TRBD1	CASSGLGQPNTGELFF	TGTGCCAGCAGCGGTTTGGGACAGCCTAACACCGGGGAGCTGTTTTTT
TRBJ2-1	.	TRBV7-2	.	CASSLSVHNEQFF	TGTGCCAGCAGCTTATCGGTTCACAATGAGCAGTTCTTC
TRBJ2-1	.	TRBV25-1	TRBD1	CASSGPGQGYNEQFF	TGTGCCAGCAGTGGGCCGGGACAGGGTTACAATGAGCAGTTCTTC
TRBJ1-1	.	TRBV2	.	CASDKGGTEAFF	TGTGCCAGCGATAAGGGGGGGACTGAAGCTTTCTTT
TRBJ2-1	.	TRBV7-6	TRBD2	CASSLSGSSYNEQFF	TGTGCCAGCAGCCTTAGCGGGAGCTCCTACAATGAGCAGTTCTTC
TRBJ2-3	.	TRBV30	.	CAWSVREAQYF	TGTGCCTGGAGCGTCAGGGAAGCGCAGTATTTT
TRBJ2-1	.	TRBV5-1	.	CASSSRDKLRYNEQFF	TGCGCCAGCAGCTCTCGGGACAAGCTAAGATACAATGAGCAGTTCTTC
TRBJ2-2	.	TRBV5-8	TRBD2	CASSPSSTSPRLTGELFF	TGTGCCAGCAGCCCTTCATCGACTAGCCCGCGGCTTACCGGGGAGCTGTTTTTT
TRBJ2-2	.	TRBV9	.	CASAPGRATGELFF	TGTGCCAGCGCACCGGGGAGAGCCACCGGGGAGCTGTTTTTT